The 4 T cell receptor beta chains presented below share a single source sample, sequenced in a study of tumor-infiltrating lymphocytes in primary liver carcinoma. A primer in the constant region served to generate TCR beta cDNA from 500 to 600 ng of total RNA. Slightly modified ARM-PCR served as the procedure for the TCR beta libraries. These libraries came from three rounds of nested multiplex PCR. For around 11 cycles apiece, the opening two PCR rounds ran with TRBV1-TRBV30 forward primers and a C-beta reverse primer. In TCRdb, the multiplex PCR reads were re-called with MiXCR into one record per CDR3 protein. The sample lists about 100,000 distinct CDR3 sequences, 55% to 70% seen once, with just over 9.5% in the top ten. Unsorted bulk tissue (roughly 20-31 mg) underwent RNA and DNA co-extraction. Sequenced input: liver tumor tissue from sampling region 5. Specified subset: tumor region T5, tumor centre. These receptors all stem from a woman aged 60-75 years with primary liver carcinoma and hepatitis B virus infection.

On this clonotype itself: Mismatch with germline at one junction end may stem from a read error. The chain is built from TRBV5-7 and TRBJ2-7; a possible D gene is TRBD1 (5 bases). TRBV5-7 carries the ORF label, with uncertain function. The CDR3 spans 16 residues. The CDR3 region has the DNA TGTGCCAGCAACTTGGAAATAACAGGAAGGGCCTACGAGCAGTACTTC. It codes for CASNLEITGRAYEQYF.

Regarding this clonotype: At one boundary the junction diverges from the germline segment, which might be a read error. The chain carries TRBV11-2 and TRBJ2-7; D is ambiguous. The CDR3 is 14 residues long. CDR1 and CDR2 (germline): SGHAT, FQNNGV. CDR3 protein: CASTLARRAYWQYF. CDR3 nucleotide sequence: TGTGCCAGCACCTTAGCACGGAGAGCCTACTGGCAGTACTTC.

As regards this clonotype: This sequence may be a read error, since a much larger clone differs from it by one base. CDR3 DNA sequence: TGTGCCAGCGGACTAGGGGCGGCTAACGAGCAGTACTTC. This gives the protein CASGLGAANEQYF. This chain joins TRBV28 and TRBJ2-7; TRBD2 aligns across 7 bases. Germline V gives CDR1 MDHEN, CDR2 SYDVKM. CDR3 size: 13 residues. V lost 8 bases, J lost 5 bases, and 9 bases stayed unmatched.

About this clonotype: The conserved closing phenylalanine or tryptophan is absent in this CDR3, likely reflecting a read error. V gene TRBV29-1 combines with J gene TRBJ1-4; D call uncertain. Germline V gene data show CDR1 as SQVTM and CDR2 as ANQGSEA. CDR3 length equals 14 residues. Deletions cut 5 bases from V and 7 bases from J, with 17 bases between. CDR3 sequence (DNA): TGCAGCGTTAAAGGTAGCAGGAGAGGTGAAAAACTGTTTCTT. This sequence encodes CSVKGSRRGEKLFL.